This T cell receptor beta chain was sequenced for a study of somatic mutations in cytotoxic T cells in rheumatoid arthritis. Trimming shortened V by 2 bases and J by 4 bases, and 9 bases separated the two germline ends. The CDR3 runs 13 residues. Germline V lookup: CDR1 MDHEN, CDR2 SYDVKM. Produced via immunoSEQ multiplex PCR; TCRdb's table is partial and in-frame only. This sample carries approximately 20,000 clones, about four fifths of them seen once, and the ten largest clones take 10% to 11%. The receptor's source is a man between 18 and 35 years old with rheumatoid arthritis. V and J are TRBV28 and TRBJ2-7, with TRBD1 as a possible D gene (5 bases). The sample was CD8+ T cells sorted from blood. The CDR3 loop reads CASSLLPGYEQYF. In nucleotides, the CDR3 is TGTGCCAGCAGTTTACTTCCAGGGTACGAGCAGTACTTC.